These 32 T cell receptor beta chains share one sample of origin, sequenced in a study of T cell repertoires in cytomegalovirus infection. The antigens these receptors bind are not known. TCRdb itself ran the reads through MiXCR, one entry per CDR3 protein. The sample has about 340,000 distinct CDR3 sequences; 25% to 30% are singletons. The sequenced sample was cultured PBMCs, obtained from culture after CMV antigen stimulation. Receptor source: a human donor in good health (CMV status not recorded). Some clones in this sample may be carry-over from other donors' samples.

V usage is TRBV20-1 and J usage is TRBJ1-5; no firm D call. The CDR3 covers 16 residues. Trimming took 0 bases from V and 0 from J, leaving 12 bases between them. Germline loops: CDR1 DFQATT, CDR2 SNEGSKA (reference sequence). The CDR3: CSARDSSSYSNQPQHF. The CDR3 region has the DNA TGCAGTGCTAGAGATAGCAGTAGTTATAGCAATCAGCCCCAGCATTTT.

This rearrangement joins TRBV27 to TRBJ1-4; D call uncertain. Per germline, CDR1 MNHEY and CDR2 SMNVEV (reference sequence). The V end was cut by 5 bases, the J end by 0 bases, with 10 bases between. The CDR3 has 15 amino acids. The CDR3 bases are TGTGCCAGCAGTCCTCCCCCCGCAACTAATGAAAAACTGTTTTTT. Protein product: CASSPPPATNEKLFF. Full variable domain (remainder filled in from reference TRBV27 and TRBJ1-4): EAQVTQNPRYLITVTGKKLTVTCSQNMNHEYMSWYRQDPGLGLRQIYYSMNVEVTDKGDVPEGYKVSRKEKRNFPLILESPSPNQTSLYFCASSPPPATNEKLFFGSGTQLSVL.

The chain carries TRBV12-3 or TRBV12-4 and TRBJ1-1; TRBD1 is a possible D gene (6 bases). CDR3 length: 15 amino acids. V shed 7 bases and J shed 5 bases, with 20 bases lying between them. The CDR3 region is CASTMGQGSETEAFF. The CDR3 DNA reads as TGTGCCAGCACCATGGGGCAGGGGAGCGAAACTGAAGCTTTCTTT.

J is TRBJ1-4 and V is TRBV6-4; D not certain. The V gene lost 3 bases and the J gene lost 7 bases, with 9 bases spanning the gap. Germline loops: CDR1 MRHNA, CDR2 SNTAGT. The CDR3 runs 13 residues. CDR3 in amino acids: CASSEARGEKLFF. The CDR3 nucleotides read TGTGCCAGCAGTGAGGCCCGAGGTGAAAAACTGTTTTTT.

This clonotype showed up just a few times. The rearrangement links TRBV20-1 to TRBJ2-1; D is uncertain. Trimming left V 6 bases short and J 6 bases short, with 9 bases between. In germline, CDR1 is DFQATT, CDR2 SNEGSKA (reference sequence). This CDR3 contains 11 residues. CDR3 in DNA: TGCAGTGCCTACAGCGTCAATGAGCAGTTCTTC. This encodes CSAYSVNEQFF.

The chain recombines TRBV20-1 with TRBJ2-3; the match to TRBD2 covers 10 bases. This CDR3 is 13 amino acids long. The trim removed 6 bases at V and 13 bases at J, leaving 13 bases unmatched. Germline V lookup: CDR1 DFQATT, CDR2 SNEGSKA (reference sequence). CDR3 region: CSAAQTTLAGKYF. The CDR3 nucleotides are TGCAGTGCCGCCCAGACAACACTAGCGGGGAAGTATTTT.

This clonotype was counted only a few times. The chain has TRBV5-5 and TRBJ2-1, with D possibly TRBD2 on 5 matching bases. This CDR3 contains 18 residues. Germline loops: CDR1 SGHKS, CDR2 YYEKEE (reference sequence). The V gene lost 4 bases and the J gene lost 4 bases, with 24 bases spanning the gap. The CDR3 DNA sequence: TGTGCCAGCAGCCGTTCTAGCAAAGGCACCCGAGAGTACAATGAGCAGTTCTTC. It encodes CASSRSSKGTREYNEQFF.

This clonotype was seen a handful of times. This chain joins TRBV7-9 and TRBJ1-5; 7 bases agree with TRBD1. CDR3 length: 12 residues. Germline V gene data show CDR1 as SEHNR and CDR2 as FQNEAQ (reference sequence). J lost 2 bases, V lost 10 bases, and 2 bases had no gene match. DNA for the CDR3: TGTGCCACCGGGACAGGCAATCAGCCCCAGCATTTT. Translating gives CATGTGNQPQHF.

The chain employs TRBV4-2 and TRBJ2-7; D gene uncertain. Germline CDR1 LGHNA, CDR2 YNFKEQ. The CDR3 contains 18 residues. The V end was cut by 0 bases, the J end by 0 bases, with 18 bases between. The CDR3 reads CASSQEPTDSESSYEQYF. Written as DNA, the CDR3 is TGTGCCAGCAGCCAAGAACCAACCGACTCGGAAAGCTCCTACGAGCAGTACTTC.

The gene calls are TRBV27 and TRBJ2-7; possibly TRBD2 for D (5 bases). Per germline, CDR1 MNHEY and CDR2 SMNVEV (reference sequence). The V gene lost 4 bases and the J gene lost 0 bases, with 13 bases spanning the gap. This CDR3 has 15 amino acids. The CDR3 is CASSSNSGFSYEQYF. Here the CDR3 DNA reads TGTGCCAGCAGTTCTAACAGCGGATTCTCCTACGAGCAGTACTTC.

This clonotype was seen a handful of times. The chain is built from TRBV5-1 and TRBJ2-2; TRBD1 is a possible D gene (6 bases). This CDR3 spans 15 amino acids. Germline V gene lookup returns CDR1 SGHRS and CDR2 YFSETQ. The V end lost 1 base, the J end lost 4 bases, and 11 bases lay between the germline ends. DNA of the CDR3: TGCGCCAGCAGCTTGACAGGGCACCTCACCGGGGAGCTGTTTTTT. It yields the protein CASSLTGHLTGELFF.

The chain recombines TRBV7-4 with TRBJ1-1; D not certain. Germline CDR1 reads SGHVT; CDR2 reads SQSDAQ. The CDR3 length is 13 residues. V lost 5 bases, J lost 1 base, and 8 bases lay in between. Here the CDR3 reads CASSQSTNTEAFF. The CDR3 DNA reads as TGTGCCAGCAGCCAATCGACGAACACTGAAGCTTTCTTT. Full variable domain (rest looked up from reference TRBV7-4 and TRBJ1-1): GAGVSQSPRYKVAKRGRDVALRCDSISGHVTLYWYRQTLGQGSEVLTYSQSDAQRDKSGRPSGRFSAERPERSVSTLKIQRTEQGDSAVYLCASSQSTNTEAFFGQGTRLTVV.

This clonotype occurred a few times. The V and J genes are TRBV28 and TRBJ1-1; D is unclear. Germline V CDR1 and CDR2: MDHEN, SYDVKM. V lost 3 bases and J 4 bases, leaving 9 bases between the germline ends. CDR3 length: 13 residues. CDR3 loop: CASSLARVTEAFF. CDR3 nucleotide sequence: TGTGCCAGCAGTTTGGCCCGGGTCACTGAAGCTTTCTTT.

This clonotype showed up many times. This chain joins TRBV7-3 and TRBJ2-3, with 8 positions matching TRBD2. CDR1 SGHTA and CDR2 FQGTGA come from the germline V gene. V shed 5 bases, J shed 1 base, and the junction held 5 bases outside the gene matches. The length of the CDR3 is 15 residues. The chain's CDR3 is CASSPAGAGTDTQYF. DNA for the CDR3: TGTGCCAGCAGCCCAGCGGGGGCGGGCACAGATACGCAGTATTTT.

The chain uses TRBV27 and TRBJ2-7; D is perhaps TRBD1 (5 bases). The CDR3 covers 14 residues. Germline lookup yields CDR1 MNHEY and CDR2 SMNVEV (reference sequence). V was shortened by 4 bases and J by 3 bases, with 13 bases between the two germline ends. The CDR3 region has the DNA TGTGCCAGCAGTTCGCAGGGAACTCGCTACGAGCAGTACTTC. This gives the protein CASSSQGTRYEQYF.

The chain uses TRBV7-3 and TRBJ2-5; 14 bases fit TRBD2. The CDR3 loop spans 18 amino acids. Germline CDR1 and CDR2: SGHTA and FQGTGA. V dropped 5 bases and J dropped 4; count of bases not matched to a gene: 12. In DNA, the CDR3 is TGTGCCAGCAGCCCGCATAGACTAGCGGGAGGGCCCGGAGAGACCCAGTACTTC. It is translated as CASSPHRLAGGPGETQYF.

This clonotype was seen a handful of times. V gene TRBV10-3 combines with J gene TRBJ2-6, with D perhaps matching TRBD2 (5 bases). The CDR3 has 19 residues. The germline V gene encodes CDR1 ENHRY and CDR2 SYGVKD. Trimming shortened V by 6 bases and J by 1 base, and 22 bases separated the two germline ends. The DNA for the CDR3 is TGTGCCATCAGACCCGGGATCTTAACCAACCCATCTGGGGCCAACGTCCTGACTTTC. Its protein is CAIRPGILTNPSGANVLTF.

The table lists this clonotype with many counts. The chain links TRBV7-9 to TRBJ2-7; D may correspond to TRBD1 or TRBD2 (6 bases each). Trimming left V 2 bases short and J 5 bases short, with 16 bases between. Germline V gene lookup returns CDR1 SEHNR and CDR2 FQNEAQ (reference sequence). The CDR3 consists of 15 residues. The CDR3, as DNA: TGTGCCAGCAGCTTAAACTGGGGGGCATCAAACGAGCAGTACTTC. It yields the protein CASSLNWGASNEQYF.

This clonotype was seen a few times. The chain is built from TRBV27 and TRBJ2-2, with 13 bases identical to TRBD2. There are 21 residues in the CDR3. In germline, CDR1 is MNHEY, CDR2 SMNVEV (reference sequence). V gave up 1 base and J gave up 3 bases; unmatched junction bases: 14. DNA of the CDR3: TGTGCCAGCAGTTTATTGGCCCCGGGACTAGCGGGAAGGTTGGACACCGGGGAGCTGTTTTTT. Amino acids: CASSLLAPGLAGRLDTGELFF.

At least ten counts were recorded for this clonotype. The V gene is TRBV7-2, the J gene TRBJ1-6, with D hard to call. The V gene's germline CDR1 is SGHTA and CDR2 FQGNSA. The CDR3 runs to 13 residues. V was cut by 0 bases and J by 7 bases, with 4 bases left in between. CDR3 coding DNA: TGTGCCAGCAGCTTAGCGCCGAATTCACCCCTCCACTTT. It codes for CASSLAPNSPLHF.

The gene calls are TRBV29-1 and TRBJ2-1, with D perhaps matching TRBD1 or TRBD2 (7 bases each). The V gene's germline CDR1 is SQVTM and CDR2 ANQGSEA. Deletions cut 1 base from V and 9 bases from J, with 13 bases between. The CDR3 runs 13 residues. The CDR3 here is CSVEGPGGAEQFF. The CDR3 DNA reads as TGCAGCGTTGAAGGCCCAGGGGGGGCTGAGCAGTTCTTC.

V and J are TRBV19 and TRBJ1-2, with 10 bases aligning to TRBD1. Germline loops: CDR1 LNHDA, CDR2 SQIVND (reference sequence). This CDR3 contains 17 residues. V lost 7 bases to trimming and J lost 2 bases; unmatched junction nucleotides: 13. CDR3 protein: CASTLAGTGDVNYGYTF. In DNA form, the CDR3 reads TGTGCCAGTACCCTCGCAGGGACAGGGGACGTAAACTATGGCTACACCTTC.

This clonotype was seen many times. The chain uses TRBV7-8 and TRBJ2-7; 8 bases are a match to TRBD1. Looked up from germline, CDR1 is SGHVS and CDR2 is FQNEAQ. This CDR3 is 15 amino acids long. Unmatched junction bases numbered 6, after V lost 3 bases and J lost 2 bases. CDR3: CASSFYRGSTYEQYF. The CDR3, as DNA: TGTGCCAGCAGCTTCTACAGGGGGTCGACCTACGAGCAGTACTTC.

The chain links TRBV12-3 or TRBV12-4 to TRBJ1-5, with D possibly matching TRBD1 (5 bases). The germline V and J ends were trimmed by 6 bases and 3 bases, with 9 bases remaining between them. The CDR3 totals 13 residues. The CDR3 nucleotides read TGTGCCAGCAGCGACAGAAACAATCAGCCCCAGCATTTT. Translated: CASSDRNNQPQHF.

This clonotype was observed a few times. The chain employs TRBV2 and TRBJ2-2; D ambiguous. Trimming stripped 7 bases from V and 0 bases from J, with 9 bases between. The CDR3 is 14 amino acids. Germline V CDR1 and CDR2: SNHLY, FYNNEI. CDR3: CASKAGPNTGELFF. Written as DNA, the CDR3 is TGTGCCAGCAAAGCCGGACCGAACACCGGGGAGCTGTTTTTT.

The CDR3 nucleotides read TGTGCCAGCAGATCCAGGGCCAACACCGGGGAGCTGTTTTTT. This encodes CASRSRANTGELFF. V and J are TRBV5-6 and TRBJ2-2; D is perhaps TRBD1 (5 bases). CDR1 and CDR2 (germline): SGHDT, YYEEEE. There are 14 residues in the CDR3. V lost 5 bases and J lost 2, with 10 bases in between.

J is TRBJ1-1 and V is TRBV6-1, with TRBD1 matching 8 bases. Looked up from germline, CDR1 is MNHNS and CDR2 is SASEGT. The CDR3 covers 13 residues. Losses at the gene ends were 4 bases for V and 8 bases for J; bases not matched to a gene: 6. The CDR3 spells CASSAPGTGEAFF. The CDR3 coding sequence is TGTGCCAGCAGTGCCCCCGGGACAGGAGAAGCTTTCTTT.

The chain recombines TRBV28 with TRBJ2-5; D unresolved. V lost 6 bases and J 1 base, leaving 15 bases between the germline ends. Germline V gives CDR1 MDHEN, CDR2 SYDVKM. The CDR3 consists of 15 residues. CDR3 sequence (DNA): TGTGCCAGCAGCCGCTTAGGACGGAGCCAAGAGACCCAGTACTTC. Its translation: CASSRLGRSQETQYF.

This clonotype was seen many times. The chain recombines TRBV28 with TRBJ2-4, with 8 bases lining up with TRBD2. Germline-derived CDR1 and CDR2 are MDHEN and SYDVKM. This CDR3 spans 16 amino acids. V lost 6 bases and J lost 1; bases outside the gene matches: 8. The CDR3 region is CASSLAGPLAKNIQYF. The CDR3 coding sequence is TGTGCCAGCAGCTTAGCGGGACCTCTCGCCAAAAACATTCAGTACTTC.

The chain uses TRBV7-3 and TRBJ1-2; weak D call: TRBD1 (5 bases). V was pared by 0 bases and J by 6 bases, with 11 bases between. CDR1 and CDR2 from the germline V gene are SGHTA and FQGTGA. The CDR3 consists of 14 residues. The CDR3 protein is CASSLTAGVDGYTF. In DNA, the CDR3 is TGTGCCAGCAGCTTAACTGCGGGGGTTGATGGCTACACCTTC.

This clonotype was counted between two and nine times. The chain joins TRBV29-1 to TRBJ1-5; D is undetermined. V dropped 2 bases and J dropped 6 bases, with 26 bases sitting between them. This CDR3 is 18 amino acids long. Germline CDR1 reads SQVTM; CDR2 reads ANQGSEA. The CDR3 sequence is CSVESPGRAAKGGQPQHF. The CDR3 DNA sequence: TGCAGCGTTGAATCGCCCGGACGGGCAGCGAAAGGAGGTCAGCCCCAGCATTTT.

This rearrangement joins TRBV27 to TRBJ1-5, with 12 bases that match TRBD1. CDR1 MNHEY and CDR2 SMNVEV come from the germline V gene (reference sequence). The CDR3 runs to 17 residues. The V gene end was trimmed by 0 bases and the J gene end by 7 bases; junction bases not matched to a gene: 7. The CDR3 is CASSLSWDRGLRQPQHF. Here the CDR3 DNA reads TGTGCCAGCAGTTTATCCTGGGACAGGGGGCTTCGGCAGCCCCAGCATTTT.